This TCR beta chain was observed in a study of blood T cell repertoires in COVID-19. Germline V gene sequence: CDR1 SNHLY, CDR2 FYNNEI. The CDR3 is made up of 13 amino acids. Unmatched junction bases numbered 9, after V lost 7 bases and J lost 7 bases. How the authors handled the data: Estimation of nucleated cell counts was performed using reference gene primer amplification. Sequenced by immunoSEQ multiplex PCR; TCRdb stores in-frame clones only, minus some. V, J and clone size derive from that table, while D and trimming were established from the DNA sequence. Here the sample spans some 520,000 clones, roughly 89% being singletons. Those enrolled in Seattle joined during active infection and were followed longitudinally afterward.

Specimen: peripheral blood. This chain connects TRBV2 to TRBJ1-2, with TRBD1 matching 7 bases. The origin of this receptor is a man between 18 and 35 years old with COVID-19, enrolled during active disease. Here the CDR3 DNA reads TGTGCCAGCATAGAGGGGGCTAATGGTGGCTACACCTTC. Translation: CASIEGANGGYTF.